This T cell receptor (beta chain) was captured by sequencing in a study of T-cell reconstitution after alpha-beta-depleted transplantation in children. The TCRbeta library was prepared with unique molecular identifiers. TCRdb re-called the PCR reads with MiXCR, one entry per CDR3 protein. The sample carries approximately 400,000 distinct CDR3 sequences, about a tenth recorded once. Ten or more counts support this clonotype. CDR3 size: 13 residues. V lost 0 bases and J lost 3, with 5 bases in between. The germline CDR1 and CDR2 sequences are SGHTA and FQGNSA. This sequence joins TRBV7-2 and TRBJ2-5; D not resolved. This specimen consisted of PBMCs from the stem cell graft donor, obtained from the stem cell graft. This clonotype was obtained from a human donor who donated a stem cell graft to a child with acute myeloid leukemia. The DNA of the CDR3 is TGTGCCAGCAGCTTAGCGGTGGAAGAGACCCAGTACTTC. The encoded protein is CASSLAVEETQYF. The variable domain in full, completed from reference TRBV7-2 and TRBJ2-5, reads GAGVSQSPSNKVTEKGKDVELRCDPISGHTALYWYRQSLGQGLEFLIYFQGNSAPDKSGLPSDRFSAERTGGSVSTLTIQRTQQEDSAVYLCASSLAVEETQYFGPGTRLLVL.